One and the same sample provided the 30 T cell receptor beta chains below, sequenced in a study of cytotoxic CD8 clonotypes in ibrutinib-treated CLL. Data came from immunoSEQ multiplex PCR; TCRdb stores just in-frame clones and leaves some out. The sample has approximately 84,000 clones; around 84% are singletons. The sequencing used PBMCs, collected before ibrutinib treatment. The receptor set was obtained from a human donor with chronic lymphocytic leukemia.

This clone was found a few times. V gene TRBV28 combines with J gene TRBJ2-4; 10 nucleotides line up with TRBD1. V shed 4 bases and J 4 bases; nucleotides not matched to a gene: 4. This CDR3 spans 15 amino acids. Germline V gene sequence: CDR1 MDHEN, CDR2 SYDVKM. The CDR3 loop reads CASSSWGQGKNIQYF. Written as DNA, the CDR3 is TGTGCCAGCAGTTCGTGGGGACAGGGGAAAAACATTCAGTACTTC. The full variable domain, completed using reference TRBV28 and TRBJ2-4, is DVKVTQSSRYLVKRTGEKVFLECVQDMDHENMFWYRQDPGLGLRLIYFSYDVKMKEKGDIPEGYSVSREKKERFSLILESASTNQTSMYLCASSSWGQGKNIQYFGAGTRLSVL.

This chain uses TRBV7-3 with TRBJ2-1; D is unclear. Germline assignment: CDR1 SGHTA and CDR2 FQGTGA. The CDR3 runs 15 residues. The V end lost 0 bases, the J end lost 5 bases, and 11 bases lay between the germline ends. The CDR3 DNA is TGTGCCAGCAGCTTAACTCGGCGAGGACACAATGAGCAGTTCTTC. Translating gives CASSLTRRGHNEQFF.

The chain combines TRBV6-1 with TRBJ1-2; 8 nucleotides agree with TRBD1. CDR3 length: 13 residues. The ends lost 8 bases at V and 4 bases at J; junction bases unmatched: 6. Germline V gives CDR1 MNHNS, CDR2 SASEGT. The CDR3: CASRRTGIYGYTF. CDR3 in DNA: TGTGCCAGCCGTAGGACAGGGATCTATGGCTACACCTTC.

This chain connects TRBV10-3 to TRBJ2-3; possibly TRBD1 for D (6 bases). The germline V gene encodes CDR1 ENHRY and CDR2 SYGVKD. The germline V and J ends were trimmed by 2 bases and 2 bases, with 8 bases remaining between them. The CDR3 covers 14 residues. The CDR3 is CAISEGQSTDTQYF. The CDR3 DNA is TGTGCCATCAGTGAGGGACAGTCCACAGATACGCAGTATTTT.

This rearrangement joins TRBV12-5 to TRBJ2-1; a possible D gene is TRBD1 (6 bases). V was pared by 1 base and J by 4 bases, with 14 bases between. Germline CDR1 and CDR2: LGHNT and FRNRAP. The CDR3 is 16 residues long. CDR3 DNA: TGTGCTAGTGGTTTGGGCCCAACACAGGGATACAATGAGCAGTTCTTC. This translates into CASGLGPTQGYNEQFF.

This clone came up once. This chain links TRBV10-2 with TRBJ2-7; 9 nucleotides line up with TRBD1. V lost 6 bases and J lost 7; bases outside the gene matches: 7. This CDR3 is 13 amino acids long. The germline gives CDR1 WSHSY, CDR2 SAAADI. The CDR3 loop is CASRWTGEGEQYF. The CDR3 coding sequence is TGCGCCAGCAGGTGGACAGGGGAGGGAGAGCAGTACTTC.

The gene calls are TRBV29-1 and TRBJ1-4; 8 nucleotides line up with TRBD1. The CDR3 is 14 residues long. The germline V gene has CDR1 SQVTM and CDR2 ANQGSEA. V was pared by 2 bases and J by 12 bases, with 11 bases of the junction left unmatched. The CDR3 coding sequence is TGCAGCGTTGAATTCTCACGGTACAGGGGGGAACTGTTTTTT. This codes for CSVEFSRYRGELFF.

The chain couples TRBV7-2 to TRBJ2-7; no reliable D call. CDR3 length: 15 amino acids. V was shortened by 2 bases and J by 4 bases, with 15 bases between the two germline ends. Germline CDR1 and CDR2: SGHTA and FQGNSA. The CDR3 sequence is CASSLKAGNQYEQYF. The CDR3, as DNA: TGTGCCAGCAGCTTAAAGGCAGGAAACCAATACGAGCAGTACTTC.

The chain is built from TRBV9 and TRBJ2-1, with 10 bases lining up with TRBD2. Trimming removed 0 bases from V and 4 bases from J; junction bases left unmatched: 4. The CDR3 contains 16 residues. Germline V gene lookup returns CDR1 SGDLS and CDR2 YYNGEE. The CDR3: CASSVVSSGRYNEQFF. The CDR3 DNA follows: TGTGCCAGCAGCGTAGTATCTAGCGGGAGATACAATGAGCAGTTCTTC.

The genes are TRBV5-1 and TRBJ1-2, with D unresolved. CDR3 length equals 14 residues. Trimming removed 0 bases from V and 2 bases from J, with 8 bases in between. From germline, CDR1 is SGHRS and CDR2 YFSETQ. CDR3 region: CASSLAPGNYGYTF. DNA of the CDR3: TGCGCCAGCAGCTTGGCCCCGGGAAACTATGGCTACACCTTC. Filled out from reference TRBV5-1 and TRBJ1-2, the complete variable domain reads KAGVTQTPRYLIKTRGQQVTLSCSPISGHRSVSWYQQTPGQGLQFLFEYFSETQRNKGNFPGRFSGRQFSNSRSEMNVSTLELGDSALYLCASSLAPGNYGYTFGSGTRLTVV.

The chain combines TRBV30 with TRBJ2-1, with D hard to call. The germline gives CDR1 GTSNPN, CDR2 SVGIG (reference sequence). V was pared by 1 base and J by 7 bases, with 5 bases between. This CDR3 contains 11 residues. The CDR3 DNA is TGTGCCTGGAGTGCCGGAAATGAGCAGTTCTTC. Residues: CAWSAGNEQFF.

The genes are TRBV7-9 and TRBJ1-1; D remains ambiguous. The CDR3 spans 13 residues. CDR1 and CDR2 (germline): SEHNR, FQNEAQ (reference sequence). V was clipped by 2 bases and J by 2 bases, with 6 bases between them. The CDR3 sequence is CASSLTSNTEAFF. Written as DNA, the CDR3 is TGTGCCAGCAGCTTAACTTCCAACACTGAAGCTTTCTTT.

The genes are TRBV7-9 and TRBJ1-2, with 8 nucleotides matching TRBD1. The CDR3 loop spans 17 amino acids. Germline V gives CDR1 SEHNR, CDR2 FQNEAQ (reference sequence). J gave up 7 bases and V 2 bases, and 15 bases lay outside the gene matches. The CDR3 sequence is CASSLTGQAIQGGGYTF. CDR3 nucleotides: TGTGCCAGCAGCTTAACGGGACAGGCCATCCAAGGGGGTGGCTACACCTTC.

Notes on this clone: Other DNA sequences within the sample encode an identical CDR3. This chain connects TRBV18 to TRBJ2-2; D gene uncertain. The CDR3 runs 12 residues. Germline V gene lookup returns CDR1 KGHSH and CDR2 LQKENI. Trimming pared 3 bases from V and 5 bases from J, leaving 4 bases between. The DNA of the CDR3 is TGTGCCAGCTCACCGCGAACCGGGGAGCTGTTTTTT. Amino acid sequence: CASSPRTGELFF.

This clone was counted a few times. V is TRBV4-1 and J is TRBJ1-1; no clear D. Trimming stripped 0 bases from V and 7 bases from J, with 9 bases between. This CDR3 has 13 amino acids. CDR1 MGHRA and CDR2 YSYEKL come from the germline V gene. DNA for the CDR3: TGCGCCAGCAGCCAAGATCTGCGGATTGAAGCTTTCTTT. Its translation: CASSQDLRIEAFF.

This chain connects TRBV7-3 to TRBJ1-2; 8 bases map to TRBD1. Germline V CDR1 and CDR2: SGHTA, FQGTGA. V shed 0 bases, J shed 4 bases, and the junction held 7 bases outside the gene matches. The CDR3 runs to 16 residues. In DNA form, the CDR3 reads TGTGCCAGCAGCTTAACTCTTCCGGACAGGGTCTATGGCTACACCTTC. It translates to CASSLTLPDRVYGYTF. Filled out from reference TRBV7-3 and TRBJ1-2, the complete variable domain reads GAGVSQTPSNKVTEKGKYVELRCDPISGHTALYWYRQSLGQGPEFLIYFQGTGAADDSGLPNDRFFAVRPEGSVSTLKIQRTERGDSAVYLCASSLTLPDRVYGYTFGSGTRLTVV.

This chain uses TRBV28 with TRBJ1-5, with 11 nucleotides matching TRBD1. The junction had 7 bases not matched to a gene; V was cut back by 6 bases and J by 6 bases. The germline V gene has CDR1 MDHEN and CDR2 SYDVKM. The CDR3 extends over 15 amino acids. The CDR3 DNA follows: TGTGCCAGCAGCTCGGGACAGGGGGTTGGTCAGCCCCAGCATTTT. As protein: CASSSGQGVGQPQHF. The full variable domain, rest sourced from reference TRBV28 and TRBJ1-5, is DVKVTQSSRYLVKRTGEKVFLECVQDMDHENMFWYRQDPGLGLRLIYFSYDVKMKEKGDIPEGYSVSREKKERFSLILESASTNQTSMYLCASSSGQGVGQPQHFGDGTRLSIL.

This clone was counted a few times. This chain uses TRBV19 with TRBJ1-3; D gene ambiguous. Looked up from germline, CDR1 is LNHDA and CDR2 is SQIVND (reference sequence). Trimming removed 4 bases from V and 1 base from J, with 11 bases in between. The CDR3 length is 15 residues. The CDR3 nucleotides are TGTGCCAGTAGTAGGCCCCATGGGTCTGGAAACACCATATATTTT. This sequence encodes CASSRPHGSGNTIYF.

A few counts support this clone. The gene calls are TRBV13 and TRBJ2-1; TRBD2 is a possible D gene (7 bases). CDR3 length equals 16 residues. V lost 6 bases and J lost 4, with 19 bases in between. Germline CDR1 reads PRHDT; CDR2 reads FYEKMQ (reference sequence). CDR3 sequence reads: CASRWRGSGNYNEQFF. Written as DNA, the CDR3 is TGTGCCAGCAGATGGAGGGGGAGCGGGAATTACAATGAGCAGTTCTTC.

This clone was recorded only once. V and J are TRBV11-2 and TRBJ2-2; unclear D gene. The V and J ends lost 3 bases and 6 bases respectively, with 11 bases between them. Germline V CDR1 and CDR2: SGHAT, FQNNGV. The CDR3 spans 14 residues. CDR3 sequence (DNA): TGTGCCAGCAGCTTTGGATCCAAGGCCGGGGAGCTGTTTTTT. Protein: CASSFGSKAGELFF.

The V and J genes are TRBV18 and TRBJ1-2, with D possibly TRBD1 on 6 matching bases. Germline-derived CDR1 and CDR2 are KGHSH and LQKENI. The CDR3 consists of 13 residues. V lost 4 bases and J lost 7, with 13 bases in between. The CDR3 region has the DNA TGTGCCAGCTCACTCGGACAGCCCGGTGGCTACACCTTC. It codes for CASSLGQPGGYTF.

This clone came up once. The genes are TRBV14 and TRBJ2-5; the D is unclear. The germline V gene has CDR1 SGHDN and CDR2 FVKESK. This CDR3 is 12 amino acids long. Trimming removed 1 base at V and 9 bases at J, with 9 bases between. CDR3 coding DNA: TGTGCCAGCAGCCAAGTAGTAATGGCCCAGTACTTC. This encodes CASSQVVMAQYF.

The table lists this clone with a few counts. The chain carries TRBV6-8 and TRBJ2-7; D unresolved. Germline V gives CDR1 MNHGY, CDR2 SAAAGT. V was shortened by 4 bases and J by 1 base, with 8 bases between the two germline ends. This CDR3 comprises 13 residues. The CDR3: CASSCGKSYEQYF. CDR3 DNA sequence: TGTGCCAGCAGTTGTGGGAAGTCCTACGAGCAGTACTTC.

The table lists this clone with a count of one. The J gene is TRBJ1-4, the V gene TRBV5-1; a weak D match, TRBD1 (5 bases). V lost 3 bases and J lost 5, with 17 bases in between. Germline V gene data show CDR1 as SGHRS and CDR2 as YFSETQ. The CDR3 length is 16 residues. The CDR3 spells CASSYLPGTLNEKLFF. The CDR3 nucleotides read TGCGCCAGCAGCTATCTCCCCGGGACCCTAAATGAAAAACTGTTTTTT.

The V call is TRBV7-8, the J call TRBJ2-1, with 11 bases that match TRBD1. The CDR3 is made up of 12 amino acids. The V segment lost 5 bases and the J segment 10 bases; nucleotides outside the gene matches: 1. CDR1 and CDR2 from the germline V gene are SGHVS and FQNEAQ. The DNA of the CDR3 is TGTGCCAGCAGCCGGACAGGGGGCGAGCAGTTCTTC. Translation gives CASSRTGGEQFF.

V gene TRBV7-3 combines with J gene TRBJ2-1, with D possibly being TRBD1 (5 bases). Germline V lookup: CDR1 SGHTA, CDR2 FQGTGA. With 4 bases removed from V and 7 bases from J, the gap between germline ends came to 17 bases. The CDR3 loop spans 15 amino acids. The DNA for the CDR3 is TGTGCCAGCAGCTCAGGGCCCGCCACCTTAAATGAGCAGTTCTTC. This sequence encodes CASSSGPATLNEQFF.

This clone has more than one count but fewer than ten. The J gene is TRBJ1-5, the V gene TRBV7-2; weak D call: TRBD1 (5 bases). Germline CDR1 SGHTA, CDR2 FQGNSA. Trimming shortened V by 5 bases and J by 0 bases, and 11 bases separated the two germline ends. The CDR3 consists of 15 residues. DNA for the CDR3: TGTGCCAGCAGCCGGGACTATTATAGCAATCAGCCCCAGCATTTT. Translation gives CASSRDYYSNQPQHF.

The table lists this clone with a count of one. This chain joins TRBV5-5 and TRBJ2-2; unclear D gene. The V end lost 0 bases, the J end lost 1 base, and 4 bases lay between the germline ends. The germline gives CDR1 SGHKS, CDR2 YYEKEE (reference sequence). This CDR3 has 14 residues. CDR3 amino acids: CASSLARNTGELFF. CDR3 DNA sequence: TGTGCCAGCAGCTTGGCCAGGAACACCGGGGAGCTGTTTTTT.

This rearrangement joins TRBV4-1 to TRBJ2-7, with D possibly matching TRBD2 (6 bases). Germline loops: CDR1 MGHRA, CDR2 YSYEKL. Trimming pared 4 bases from V and 2 bases from J, leaving 9 bases between. CDR3 size: 13 residues. CDR3 in amino acids: CASSRDSTYEQYF. In DNA, the CDR3 is TGCGCCAGCAGCCGGGACTCCACCTACGAGCAGTACTTC.

The V gene is TRBV30, the J gene TRBJ1-4, with a possible D match to TRBD1 (5 bases). V was pared by 3 bases and J by 7 bases, with 15 bases between. This CDR3 has 14 amino acids. CDR1 and CDR2 from the germline V gene are GTSNPN and SVGIG (reference sequence). CDR3 nucleotides: TGTGCCTGGAGCATAGTGCAGGGCGGTGAAAAACTGTTTTTT. Translating it yields CAWSIVQGGEKLFF.